This is a list of T cell receptor beta chains from one sample in a study of cytomegalovirus exposure and HLA in healthy donors. Sequencing was performed with immunoSEQ multiplex PCR; in TCRdb, only in-frame clones are kept and a portion is missing. The sample includes around 100,000 clones, about 85% seen only once; the top ten take around 3.6%. Sequencing used PBMCs. These TCRs come from a female donor in good health and CMV-seropositive. The CDR3 runs from the conserved cysteine through the conserved F or W. The order of the fields is J gene, V gene, clone size, D gene, CDR3 protein, CDR3 DNA. A D gene is named only where the DNA matches it firmly. Size values are once, few and many counts, or a class for expanded clones, and some rows have none.

j_gene: TRBJ2-7
v_gene: TRBV4-1
abundance: -
d_gene: -
CDR3aa: CASRQIQSSYEQYF
CDR3nt: TGCGCCAGCAGGCAAATACAGAGCTCCTACGAGCAGTACTTC

j_gene: TRBJ1-1
v_gene: TRBV20-1
abundance: -
d_gene: TRBD1
CDR3aa: CSAKQGSEAFF
CDR3nt: TGCAGTGCTAAACAGGGGTCTGAAGCTTTCTTT

j_gene: TRBJ1-6
v_gene: TRBV5-4
abundance: -
d_gene: TRBD1
CDR3aa: CASSPTTGENSPLHF
CDR3nt: TGTGCCAGCAGCCCGACGACAGGGGAGAATTCACCCCTCCACTTT

j_gene: TRBJ2-5
v_gene: TRBV7-9
abundance: -
d_gene: -
CDR3aa: CASSPPAGEGETQYF
CDR3nt: TGTGCCAGCAGCCCGCCCGCAGGGGAAGGGGAGACCCAGTACTTC

j_gene: TRBJ2-1
v_gene: TRBV6-1
abundance: -
d_gene: TRBD2
CDR3aa: CALRIAGGMDEQFF
CDR3nt: TGTGCCCTGAGGATAGCGGGGGGGATGGATGAGCAGTTCTTC

j_gene: TRBJ1-5
v_gene: TRBV28
abundance: -
d_gene: -
CDR3aa: CAIQGQSLLQSPIPQHF
CDR3nt: TGTGCCATCCAAGGACAGTCCCTACTTCAATCTCCCATTCCCCAGCATTTT

j_gene: TRBJ1-2
v_gene: TRBV5-4
abundance: -
d_gene: -
CDR3aa: CASSFSAGVYGYTF
CDR3nt: TGTGCCAGCAGCTTTTCAGCAGGGGTCTATGGCTACACCTTC

j_gene: TRBJ2-2
v_gene: TRBV10-3
abundance: -
d_gene: -
CDR3aa: CAISPSGETGELFF
CDR3nt: TGTGCCATCAGTCCCTCCGGGGAAACCGGGGAGCTGTTTTTT

j_gene: TRBJ1-1
v_gene: TRBV29-1
abundance: -
d_gene: -
CDR3aa: CSVVQGNTEAFF
CDR3nt: TGCAGCGTTGTACAGGGGAACACTGAAGCTTTCTTT

j_gene: TRBJ2-1
v_gene: TRBV10-3
abundance: few
d_gene: TRBD1
CDR3aa: CAISPPDRGQFF
CDR3nt: TGTGCCATCAGCCCCCCGGACAGGGGACAGTTCTTC

j_gene: TRBJ1-2
v_gene: TRBV6-1
abundance: -
d_gene: TRBD1
CDR3aa: CASRGDRGANYGYTF
CDR3nt: TGTGCCAGCAGGGGGGACAGAGGGGCTAACTATGGCTACACCTTC

j_gene: TRBJ2-7
v_gene: TRBV6-6
abundance: -
d_gene: -
CDR3aa: CASSYSAGSYEQYF
CDR3nt: TGTGCCAGCAGTTACTCTGCGGGGAGCTACGAGCAGTACTTC

j_gene: TRBJ2-7
v_gene: TRBV9
abundance: few
d_gene: TRBD1
CDR3aa: CASSGTGDGQYF
CDR3nt: TGTGCCAGCAGCGGGACAGGGGACGGGCAGTACTTC

j_gene: TRBJ2-2
v_gene: TRBV14
abundance: -
d_gene: -
CDR3aa: CASSQNSGLSTGELFF
CDR3nt: TGTGCCAGCAGCCAAAACTCGGGACTTTCCACCGGGGAGCTGTTTTTT

j_gene: TRBJ1-3
v_gene: TRBV5-6
abundance: -
d_gene: -
CDR3aa: CASSFKFNTVSGNTIYF
CDR3nt: TGTGCCAGCAGTTTTAAGTTTAACACCGTCTCTGGAAACACCATATATTTT

j_gene: TRBJ2-5
v_gene: TRBV5-6
abundance: -
d_gene: TRBD2
CDR3aa: CASRLAVQRGYQETQYF
CDR3nt: TGTGCCAGCCGCTTGGCGGTCCAGCGGGGGTACCAAGAGACCCAGTACTTC

j_gene: TRBJ1-2
v_gene: TRBV30
abundance: -
d_gene: -
CDR3aa: CAWSNQGLIYGYTF
CDR3nt: TGTGCCTGGAGTAACCAGGGTCTCATCTATGGCTACACCTTC

j_gene: TRBJ2-3
v_gene: TRBV18
abundance: once
d_gene: -
CDR3aa: CARHLRPAGPSRSGTDTQYF
CDR3nt: TGTGCCAGACACCTACGTCCAGCGGGCCCTTCTCGGAGTGGAACAGATACGCAGTATTTT

j_gene: TRBJ1-2
v_gene: TRBV25-1
abundance: once
d_gene: TRBD1
CDR3aa: CASRTGFGYTF
CDR3nt: TGTGCCAGCCGGACAGGGTTTGGCTACACCTTC

j_gene: TRBJ2-7
v_gene: TRBV5-1
abundance: once
d_gene: TRBD1
CDR3aa: CASSSGGTGAYEQYF
CDR3nt: TGCGCCAGCAGCTCGGGGGGGACAGGGGCCTACGAGCAGTACTTC

j_gene: TRBJ2-1
v_gene: TRBV27
abundance: -
d_gene: -
CDR3aa: CASSSGYNEQFF
CDR3nt: TGTGCCAGCAGTTCCGGCTACAATGAGCAGTTCTTC

j_gene: TRBJ2-2
v_gene: TRBV4-1
abundance: -
d_gene: -
CDR3aa: CASSFPGASSGELFF
CDR3nt: TGCGCCAGCAGCTTTCCAGGGGCGAGCTCCGGGGAGCTGTTTTTT

j_gene: TRBJ2-1
v_gene: TRBV28
abundance: -
d_gene: TRBD2
CDR3aa: CASRLAGGPYNEQFF
CDR3nt: TGTGCCAGCAGGTTAGCGGGAGGGCCCTACAATGAGCAGTTCTTC

j_gene: TRBJ1-1
v_gene: TRBV16
abundance: -
d_gene: -
CDR3aa: CASSQSRGTEAFF
CDR3nt: TGTGCCAGCAGCCAGTCACGGGGCACTGAAGCTTTCTTT

j_gene: TRBJ2-7
v_gene: TRBV7-2
abundance: -
d_gene: -
CDR3aa: CASSLGKPYEQYF
CDR3nt: TGTGCCAGCAGCCTCGGGAAGCCCTACGAGCAGTACTTC

j_gene: TRBJ1-5
v_gene: TRBV13
abundance: -
d_gene: -
CDR3aa: CASSLGYGNQPQHF
CDR3nt: TGTGCCAGCAGCTTAGGGTATGGCAATCAGCCCCAGCATTTT

j_gene: TRBJ2-7
v_gene: TRBV19
abundance: once
d_gene: TRBD1
CDR3aa: CASSFGTGTYEQYF
CDR3nt: TGTGCCAGTAGTTTCGGGACAGGGACCTACGAGCAGTACTTC

j_gene: TRBJ2-1
v_gene: TRBV27
abundance: -
d_gene: -
CDR3aa: CASSSPTVNYEQFF
CDR3nt: TGTGCCAGCAGTTCCCCAACAGTCAACTATGAGCAGTTCTTC

j_gene: TRBJ1-3
v_gene: TRBV7-2
abundance: -
d_gene: -
CDR3aa: CASSLGGPGNTIYF
CDR3nt: TGTGCCAGCAGCTTAGGAGGGCCCGGAAACACCATATATTTT

j_gene: TRBJ2-1
v_gene: TRBV5-1
abundance: -
d_gene: TRBD2
CDR3aa: CASSLAPAGGNNEQFF
CDR3nt: TGCGCCAGCAGCTTGGCCCCAGCGGGGGGAAACAATGAGCAGTTCTTC

j_gene: TRBJ2-3
v_gene: TRBV6-4
abundance: -
d_gene: TRBD2
CDR3aa: CASSGTSEPATQYF
CDR3nt: TGTGCCAGCAGTGGGACTAGCGAGCCCGCAACGCAGTATTTT

j_gene: TRBJ2-1
v_gene: TRBV27
abundance: -
d_gene: TRBD2
CDR3aa: CASSGPGGPNYNEQFF
CDR3nt: TGTGCCAGCAGCGGGCCGGGAGGGCCAAACTACAATGAGCAGTTCTTC

j_gene: TRBJ2-1
v_gene: TRBV19
abundance: -
d_gene: TRBD1
CDR3aa: CASSTQTGAYNEQFF
CDR3nt: TGTGCCAGTAGTACCCAGACAGGGGCCTACAATGAGCAGTTCTTC

j_gene: TRBJ1-4
v_gene: TRBV28
abundance: few
d_gene: -
CDR3aa: CASGQMNEKLFF
CDR3nt: TGTGCCAGCGGACAGATGAATGAAAAACTGTTTTTT

j_gene: TRBJ1-1
v_gene: TRBV19
abundance: once
d_gene: -
CDR3aa: CASSIETDYMNTEAFF
CDR3nt: TGTGCCAGTAGTATTGAGACAGATTACATGAACACTGAAGCTTTCTTT

j_gene: TRBJ1-1
v_gene: TRBV4-1
abundance: -
d_gene: -
CDR3aa: CASSPQRPEDTEAFF
CDR3nt: TGCGCCAGCAGCCCCCAAAGGCCCGAGGACACTGAAGCTTTCTTT

j_gene: TRBJ2-5
v_gene: TRBV11-2
abundance: -
d_gene: -
CDR3aa: CASSSPGIRETQYF
CDR3nt: TGTGCCAGCAGCTCCCCGGGAATCAGGGAGACCCAGTACTTC

j_gene: TRBJ2-3
v_gene: TRBV7-3
abundance: -
d_gene: -
CDR3aa: CASSLQGRTDTQYF
CDR3nt: TGTGCCAGCAGCCTACAGGGAAGGACAGATACGCAGTATTTT

j_gene: TRBJ1-1
v_gene: TRBV18
abundance: -
d_gene: -
CDR3aa: CASSLGSNTEAFF
CDR3nt: TGTGCCAGCTCACTCGGGTCAAACACTGAAGCTTTCTTT

j_gene: TRBJ1-6
v_gene: TRBV5-6
abundance: -
d_gene: -
CDR3aa: CASSFFRNSPLHF
CDR3nt: TGTGCCAGCAGCTTTTTTAGAAATTCACCCCTCCACTTT

j_gene: TRBJ2-1
v_gene: TRBV27
abundance: -
d_gene: -
CDR3aa: CASSLGGQSEQFF
CDR3nt: TGTGCCAGCAGTTTAGGGGGCCAGAGCGAGCAGTTCTTC

j_gene: TRBJ2-5
v_gene: TRBV7-2
abundance: -
d_gene: TRBD2
CDR3aa: CASTHSTSGGSQETQYF
CDR3nt: TGTGCCAGCACCCATTCGACTAGCGGGGGTTCTCAAGAGACCCAGTACTTC

j_gene: TRBJ2-3
v_gene: TRBV5-4
abundance: -
d_gene: TRBD2
CDR3aa: CASRWAGGLSDTQYF
CDR3nt: TGTGCCAGCAGGTGGGCGGGGGGGCTGTCAGATACGCAGTATTTT

j_gene: TRBJ1-1
v_gene: TRBV6-5
abundance: -
d_gene: -
CDR3aa: CASSGGVPNTEAFF
CDR3nt: TGTGCCAGCAGTGGAGGGGTTCCCAACACTGAAGCTTTCTTT

j_gene: TRBJ1-2
v_gene: TRBV6-1
abundance: once
d_gene: TRBD1
CDR3aa: CASRGQGASYGYTF
CDR3nt: TGTGCCAGCAGAGGACAGGGGGCAAGCTATGGCTACACCTTC

j_gene: TRBJ2-1
v_gene: TRBV28
abundance: -
d_gene: -
CDR3aa: CASSHPGVYNEQFF
CDR3nt: TGTGCCAGCAGCCACCCGGGGGTCTACAATGAGCAGTTCTTC

j_gene: TRBJ2-2
v_gene: TRBV5-1
abundance: -
d_gene: -
CDR3aa: CASSLGGHLTGELFF
CDR3nt: TGCGCCAGCAGCTTGGGGGGACATCTTACCGGGGAGCTGTTTTTT

j_gene: TRBJ1-5
v_gene: TRBV11-2
abundance: -
d_gene: -
CDR3aa: CASSFSGNQPQHF
CDR3nt: TGTGCCAGCAGCTTCAGTGGCAATCAGCCCCAGCATTTT

j_gene: TRBJ2-3
v_gene: TRBV5-1
abundance: -
d_gene: -
CDR3aa: CASSLEAVISTDTQYF
CDR3nt: TGCGCCAGCAGCTTGGAGGCGGTTATTAGCACAGATACGCAGTATTTT

j_gene: TRBJ1-1
v_gene: TRBV13
abundance: once
d_gene: TRBD1
CDR3aa: CASSSNLKGALGAFF
CDR3nt: TGTGCCAGCAGCTCCAACCTGAAGGGGGCTCTGGGAGCTTTCTTT

j_gene: TRBJ1-2
v_gene: TRBV5-5
abundance: -
d_gene: TRBD1
CDR3aa: CASSMWDRVLGALEGYTF
CDR3nt: TGTGCCAGCAGCATGTGGGACAGGGTGTTAGGGGCTCTCGAGGGCTACACCTTC

j_gene: TRBJ2-7
v_gene: TRBV6-5
abundance: -
d_gene: TRBD2
CDR3aa: CASRTSGSYEQYF
CDR3nt: TGTGCCAGCAGAACTAGCGGGAGTTACGAGCAGTACTTC

j_gene: TRBJ2-7
v_gene: TRBV5-4
abundance: -
d_gene: -
CDR3aa: CASGRDNSYGQYF
CDR3nt: TGTGCCAGCGGCCGGGACAACTCCTACGGGCAGTACTTC

j_gene: TRBJ1-1
v_gene: TRBV7-9
abundance: -
d_gene: -
CDR3aa: CASSLPGRGEAFF
CDR3nt: TGTGCCAGCAGCTTACCTGGTCGGGGTGAAGCTTTCTTT

j_gene: TRBJ1-1
v_gene: TRBV25-1
abundance: -
d_gene: -
CDR3aa: CASRLAGNTEAFF
CDR3nt: TGTGCCAGCCGATTAGCCGGGAACACTGAAGCTTTCTTT

j_gene: TRBJ2-3
v_gene: TRBV19
abundance: few
d_gene: TRBD2
CDR3aa: CASLWSGAGVDTQYF
CDR3nt: TGTGCCAGCCTCTGGTCGGGAGCGGGAGTTGATACGCAGTATTTT

j_gene: TRBJ2-2
v_gene: TRBV29-1
abundance: -
d_gene: -
CDR3aa: CSASEGGTGELFF
CDR3nt: TGCAGCGCTTCGGAGGGTGGGACCGGGGAGCTGTTTTTT

j_gene: TRBJ2-2
v_gene: TRBV5-1
abundance: -
d_gene: -
CDR3aa: CASSSPRDNMNTGELFF
CDR3nt: TGCGCCAGCAGCTCACCCCGGGACAACATGAACACCGGGGAGCTGTTTTTT